The sample holds many counts of the clone carrying this T cell receptor (beta chain). Its antigen is unidentified. TCR beta CDR3 region amplification was performed from RNA transcripts. RT-PCR in the first round (using the HTBI primer set) targeted the TCR CDR3. One entry per CDR3 protein, called by TCRdb with MiXCR from the multiplex PCR reads. This sample has hundreds of thousands of distinct CDR3 sequences; roughly 15% occur once, and the top ten carry approximately 4.2%. The sample originates from a study of T cells in Graves' hyperthyroidism and ophthalmopathy. V gave up 8 bases and J gave up 4 bases; unmatched junction bases: 14. This CDR3 region has 16 residues. The germline V gene has CDR1 MNHNS and CDR2 SASEGT. Findings and limits, study-wide: Classification by a 13 V-J model distinguished ophthalmopathy from stable hyperthyroidism. Ophthalmopathy got predicted by the model a median approximately 6 months before its onset. Among thyroid clonotypes expanded above 0.001, most also appeared in blood.

Sequenced input: blood. The chain is built from TRBV6-1 and TRBJ2-7, with 10 bases aligning to TRBD1. The source of this sequence is a woman aged 40 to 50 with Graves' ophthalmopathy. CDR3 loop: CASFDTGTGVVYEQYF. In DNA, the CDR3 is TGTGCCAGCTTTGACACGGGGACAGGGGTCGTGTACGAGCAGTACTTC.